The 20 T cell receptor beta chains below all came from one sample that was sequenced in a study of a mutant IDH1 vaccine in newly diagnosed glioma (TCRdb year 2021). Preparation of the library involved the immunoSEQ multiplex PCR assay. The source is immuneACCESS, and TCRdb retained only in-frame sequences with V and J called. Part of the clones is not carried over; for the studies checked, unresolved V genes explain less than half of this, and the remainder is unexplained. This sample comprises 45,000 to 65,000 clones, 80% to 85% of them detected only once. Clones ranked in the top ten supply 6.5% to 9.5% of the sample. Reading the label with the study, this specimen's time point is: week 23, last vaccination. Every vaccine dose consisted of 300 ug of a 20-mer mutant IDH1 peptide in Montanide, administered subcutaneously together with topical imiquimod. These receptors have no known antigen. This sample comprised PBMCs, obtained from a glioma patient whose treatment included an IDH1 peptide vaccine. Receptors originate from a woman between 40 and 55 years old with glioma. Some clones in this sample may be carry-over from other donors' samples.

The chain has TRBV6-5 and TRBJ2-3; D is unclear. Trimming shortened V by 7 bases and J by 4 bases, and 15 bases separated the two germline ends. Germline V gives CDR1 MNHEY, CDR2 SVGAGI. The CDR3 totals 14 residues. The CDR3 reads CASKEMTFSDTQYF. CDR3 DNA sequence: TGTGCCAGCAAGGAGATGACCTTTTCAGATACGCAGTATTTT.

V and J are TRBV2 and TRBJ1-5, with no clear D. The CDR3 consists of 14 residues. V was cut by 7 bases and J by 1 base, with 11 bases left in between. Germline V CDR1 and CDR2: SNHLY, FYNNEI. CDR3: CASNLASSNQPQHF. DNA of the CDR3: TGTGCCAGCAATCTCGCTTCGAGCAATCAGCCCCAGCATTTT.

The V gene is TRBV18, the J gene TRBJ1-3; D may be TRBD1 (5 bases). CDR1 is KGHSH and CDR2 is LQKENI in the germline V gene. Trimming took off 1 base at V and 2 bases at J, with 12 bases between the two ends. This CDR3 region has 16 residues. CDR3 sequence reads: CASSPLQGGTGNTIYF. CDR3 bases: TGTGCCAGCTCACCACTCCAGGGAGGGACTGGAAACACCATATATTTT.

This clone was detected only once. This chain links TRBV5-1 with TRBJ1-6, with D possibly matching TRBD1 (5 bases). The CDR3 is 16 residues long. The ends were cut back, 0 bases at V and 4 bases at J, with 11 bases in the middle. From germline, CDR1 is SGHRS and CDR2 YFSETQ. CDR3 sequence: CASSLAREGYNSPLHF. In DNA, the CDR3 is TGCGCCAGCAGCTTGGCCAGGGAGGGATATAATTCACCCCTCCACTTT.

The chain has TRBV5-1 and TRBJ1-1; maybe TRBD1 (6 bases). CDR3 size: 14 residues. Germline-derived CDR1 and CDR2 are SGHRS and YFSETQ. V was trimmed by 5 bases and J by 1 base, leaving 12 bases between them. The CDR3 loop reads CASRPYRANTEAFF. CDR3 nucleotide sequence: TGCGCCAGCAGACCCTACAGGGCGAACACTGAAGCTTTCTTT.

The chain combines TRBV5-6 with TRBJ2-1; TRBD2 might be the D (5 bases). Trimming shortened V by 3 bases and J by 6 bases, and 7 bases separated the two germline ends. CDR1 SGHDT and CDR2 YYEEEE come from the germline V gene. CDR3 size: 12 residues. The CDR3 region has the DNA TGTGCCAGCAGCTCGGGGTTCAATGAGCAGTTCTTC. Translation gives CASSSGFNEQFF.

The chain recombines TRBV11-2 with TRBJ1-1, with a tentative D call TRBD1 (6 bases). This CDR3 has 17 residues. Germline V gives CDR1 SGHAT, CDR2 FQNNGV. Between the trimmed V and J ends, which lost 4 bases and 3 bases, there was a span of 21 bases. The CDR3 nucleotides read TGTGCCAGCAGCTCCCAGACGGACAGCTGGAGGGACACTGAAGCTTTCTTT. Translating gives CASSSQTDSWRDTEAFF.

This chain links TRBV10-3 with TRBJ2-7; the D gene is possibly TRBD2 (5 bases). The ends were cut back, 10 bases at V and 2 bases at J, with 12 bases in the middle. The CDR3 has 12 residues. From germline, CDR1 is ENHRY and CDR2 SYGVKD. DNA of the CDR3: TGTGCCACCACTCACGGGGCCTACGAGCAGTACTTC. This sequence encodes CATTHGAYEQYF.

The chain employs TRBV19 and TRBJ2-7; 12 nucleotides match TRBD1. Trimming cost V 7 bases and J 4 bases; bases outside gene matches: 8. The germline gives CDR1 LNHDA, CDR2 SQIVND (reference sequence). The CDR3 consists of 15 residues. The CDR3 spells CASTPGQGAFYEQYF. The CDR3, as DNA: TGTGCCAGTACCCCGGGACAGGGGGCGTTTTACGAGCAGTACTTC. The variable domain in full, with the rest retrieved from reference TRBV19 and TRBJ2-7, is DGGITQSPKYLFRKEGQNVTLSCEQNLNHDAMYWYRQDPGQGLRLIYYSQIVNDFQKGDIAEGYSVSREKKESFPLTVTSAQKNPTAFYLCASTPGQGAFYEQYFGPGTRLTVT.

The chain uses TRBV30 and TRBJ2-6; 7 bases are shared with TRBD1. J gave up 0 bases and V 1 base, and 0 bases lay outside the gene matches. Germline V gene data show CDR1 as GTSNPN and CDR2 as SVGIG (reference sequence). The CDR3 contains 15 residues. This chain's CDR3 is CAWSAGGSGANVLTF. The DNA for the CDR3 is TGTGCCTGGAGTGCAGGGGGCTCTGGGGCCAACGTCCTGACTTTC.

The genes are TRBV7-9 and TRBJ1-1, with TRBD1 as a possible D gene (5 bases). The V end was cut by 5 bases, the J end by 2 bases, with 12 bases between. CDR3 size: 14 residues. Germline V gene lookup returns CDR1 SEHNR and CDR2 FQNEAQ (reference sequence). CDR3 amino acids: CASSPHQGNTEAFF. The CDR3 nucleotides are TGTGCCAGCAGCCCCCACCAGGGAAACACTGAAGCTTTCTTT.

The chain joins TRBV10-3 to TRBJ1-1, with 8 bases identical to TRBD1. The CDR3 runs 13 residues. J lost 3 bases, V lost 6 bases, and 3 bases had no gene match. In germline, CDR1 is ENHRY, CDR2 SYGVKD. CDR3 protein: CAIRGTGYTEAFF. The CDR3 DNA sequence: TGTGCCATCAGGGGGACAGGCTACACTGAAGCTTTCTTT.

The V and J genes are TRBV10-3 and TRBJ1-4; unclear D gene. Germline values: CDR1 ENHRY, CDR2 SYGVKD. This CDR3 is 14 amino acids long. The ends were cut back, 2 bases at V and 1 base at J, with 5 bases in the middle. CDR3 in amino acids: CAISEGGTNEKLFF. As DNA, the CDR3 is TGTGCCATCAGTGAGGGCGGAACTAATGAAAAACTGTTTTTT.

The V and J genes are TRBV11-2 and TRBJ2-7; D remains ambiguous. CDR1 is SGHAT, CDR2 FQNNGV, per germline. This CDR3 has 12 amino acids. Trimming stripped 0 bases from V and 2 bases from J, with 2 bases between. The CDR3 sequence: CASSLDPYEQYF. The DNA of the CDR3 is TGTGCCAGCAGCTTAGATCCCTACGAGCAGTACTTC.

This clone was observed a handful of times. The CDR3 sequence is CSVSTLLPTEAFF. CDR3 bases: TGCAGCGTCTCGACACTTTTACCCACTGAAGCTTTCTTT. The V gene is TRBV29-1, the J gene TRBJ1-1; no definite D call. This CDR3 has 13 residues. Germline V gene data show CDR1 as SQVTM and CDR2 as ANQGSEA. V lost 6 bases to trimming and J lost 4 bases, with 15 bases between them.

The chain recombines TRBV7-2 with TRBJ1-1; no definite D call. The CDR3 spans 16 residues. In germline, CDR1 is SGHTA, CDR2 FQGNSA. V shed 2 bases and J shed 4 bases, with 17 bases lying between them. In DNA, the CDR3 is TGTGCCAGCAGCTTATTCCCTTCATCCGGGGTCACTGAAGCTTTCTTT. As protein: CASSLFPSSGVTEAFF.

The rearrangement links TRBV5-6 to TRBJ1-2; tentatively, D is TRBD1 (5 bases). Germline CDR1 SGHDT, CDR2 YYEEEE. The CDR3 extends over 13 amino acids. V lost 3 bases to trimming and J lost 4 bases, with 10 bases between them. CDR3 protein: CASSWGGTYGYTF. For the CDR3, the DNA is TGTGCCAGCAGCTGGGGGGGGACCTATGGCTACACCTTC.

This clone has only a few counts. The chain combines TRBV7-6 with TRBJ2-3; 12 bases are a match to TRBD2. V shed 5 bases and J 0 bases; nucleotides not matched to a gene: 12. The CDR3 runs 19 residues. Germline V gene sequence: CDR1 SGHVS, CDR2 FNYEAQ. Here the CDR3 DNA reads TGTGCCAGCAGCGACCTACTAGCGGGGGGCCCCCTTAGCACAGATACGCAGTATTTT. Protein product: CASSDLLAGGPLSTDTQYF.

This chain links TRBV9 with TRBJ2-4, with a possible D match to TRBD2 (7 bases). CDR1 and CDR2 (germline): SGDLS, YYNGEE. Trimming pared 4 bases from V and 0 bases from J, leaving 14 bases between. The CDR3 consists of 16 residues. CDR3 sequence reads: CASSPGEGLAKNIQYF. CDR3 sequence (DNA): TGTGCCAGCAGCCCAGGGGAGGGACTAGCCAAAAACATTCAGTACTTC. Full variable domain (remainder filled in from reference TRBV9 and TRBJ2-4): DSGVTQTPKHLITATGQRVTLRCSPRSGDLSVYWYQQSLDQGLQFLIQYYNGEERAKGNILERFSAQQFPDLHSELNLSSLELGDSALYFCASSPGEGLAKNIQYFGAGTRLSVL.

V usage is TRBV19 and J usage is TRBJ1-5; D is ambiguous. The V end lost 6 bases, the J end lost 4 bases, and 7 bases lay between the germline ends. CDR3 length: 12 residues. Germline-derived CDR1 and CDR2 are LNHDA and SQIVND (reference sequence). The chain's CDR3 is CASSQLNQPQHF. The CDR3 region has the DNA TGTGCCAGTAGCCAATTGAATCAGCCCCAGCATTTT.